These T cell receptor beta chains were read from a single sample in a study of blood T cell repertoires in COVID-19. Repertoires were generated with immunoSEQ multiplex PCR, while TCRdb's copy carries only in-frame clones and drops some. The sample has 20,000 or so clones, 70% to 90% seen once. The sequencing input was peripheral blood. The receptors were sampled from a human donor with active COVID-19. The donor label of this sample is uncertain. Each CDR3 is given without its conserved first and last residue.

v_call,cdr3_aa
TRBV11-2,ASSGGQGAPYEQY
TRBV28,ASRRMNTEAF
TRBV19,ASSIYGVAGVTGELF
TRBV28,ASTPGEGATNEKLF
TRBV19,ASSQNSSPLH
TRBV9,ASSVAAGNTDTQY
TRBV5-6,ASSFRGEGETQY
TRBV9,ASSVEGIGELF
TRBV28,ASREQGLDGQPQH
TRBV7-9,ASSRLQGTYSGNTIY
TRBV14,ASSQDRGAEETQY
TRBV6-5,ASSRQLSNQPQH
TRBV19,ASSYTSEGTYEQY
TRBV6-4,ASSDTPGLLNQF
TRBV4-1,ASSQEQGPAKNIQY
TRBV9,ASSAGGDTQY